One and the same sample provided the 5 T cell receptor beta chains below, sequenced in a study of T cells expressing NK-cell markers. TCRdb re-analyzed the 5' RACE reads; it lists each CDR3 protein once, without DNA. Recorded here are roughly 420,000 distinct CDR3 sequences; the top ten clones represent 7.3%. Sequenced material: blood T cells: a sorted CD56 or NKG2C T cell subset, CD4+ or CD8+ T cells, or bulk PBMC T cells (not recorded which). The receptors here all came from a woman between 18 and 75 years old in good health.

The genes are TRBV6-1 and TRBJ1-1. CDR3 length: 14 residues. The germline V gene encodes CDR1 MNHNS and CDR2 SASEGT. The chain's CDR3 is CASSLREGNTEAFF.

The chain has TRBV4-1 and TRBJ1-1. The CDR3 contains 15 residues. Germline values: CDR1 MGHRA, CDR2 YSYEKL. The CDR3 reads CASSQEPQMNTEAFF.

The genes are TRBV29-1 and TRBJ1-1. Looked up from germline, CDR1 is SQVTM and CDR2 is ANQGSEA. The CDR3 sequence is 11 residues long. CDR3 protein: CSVDEGGEAFF.

This chain links TRBV4-3 with TRBJ2-3; TCRdb designates TRBD1, a call that cannot be tested without DNA. The CDR3 sequence is 13 residues long. Germline-derived CDR1 and CDR2 are LGHNA and YSLEER. The CDR3 protein is CASSQGGGDTQYF.

The chain couples TRBV28 to TRBJ2-5. This CDR3 has 17 residues. CDR1 is MDHEN and CDR2 is SYDVKM in the germline V gene. The CDR3 sequence: CASSLPHRRTYQETQYF. Full variable domain (outside the CDR3, taken from reference TRBV28 and TRBJ2-5): DVKVTQSSRYLVKRTGEKVFLECVQDMDHENMFWYRQDPGLGLRLIYFSYDVKMKEKGDIPEGYSVSREKKERFSLILESASTNQTSMYLCASSLPHRRTYQETQYFGPGTRLLVL.